This paragraph covers one T cell receptor (beta chain) sequence. Its antigen is undetermined. This record belongs to a study of monozygotic twins with cystic fibrosis. Looking at the study overall: Libraries were built from around 3 micrograms of fragmented DNA using around 16 PCR cycles.

General observations from the study: V usage most resembled the co-twin in 13 of 16 pairs.

Method: immunoSEQ multiplex PCR; TCRdb's copy keeps in-frame clones and lacks some. The sample has 30,000 or so clones, roughly 96% seen once. CDR1 and CDR2 (germline): LNHDA, SQIVND (reference sequence). This CDR3 region has 14 residues. V was cut by 6 bases and J by 1 base, with 12 bases left in between. The specimen was blood. This chain joins TRBV19 and TRBJ1-1; D unresolved. The clonotype was recovered from a girl aged 2 to 9 with cystic fibrosis. The CDR3 is CASSPRAGNTEAFF. DNA for the CDR3: TGTGCCAGTAGCCCTCGAGCGGGGAACACTGAAGCTTTCTTT. The complete variable domain, with remaining parts taken from reference TRBV19 and TRBJ1-1, reads DGGITQSPKYLFRKEGQNVTLSCEQNLNHDAMYWYRQDPGQGLRLIYYSQIVNDFQKGDIAEGYSVSREKKESFPLTVTSAQKNPTAFYLCASSPRAGNTEAFFGQGTRLTVV.